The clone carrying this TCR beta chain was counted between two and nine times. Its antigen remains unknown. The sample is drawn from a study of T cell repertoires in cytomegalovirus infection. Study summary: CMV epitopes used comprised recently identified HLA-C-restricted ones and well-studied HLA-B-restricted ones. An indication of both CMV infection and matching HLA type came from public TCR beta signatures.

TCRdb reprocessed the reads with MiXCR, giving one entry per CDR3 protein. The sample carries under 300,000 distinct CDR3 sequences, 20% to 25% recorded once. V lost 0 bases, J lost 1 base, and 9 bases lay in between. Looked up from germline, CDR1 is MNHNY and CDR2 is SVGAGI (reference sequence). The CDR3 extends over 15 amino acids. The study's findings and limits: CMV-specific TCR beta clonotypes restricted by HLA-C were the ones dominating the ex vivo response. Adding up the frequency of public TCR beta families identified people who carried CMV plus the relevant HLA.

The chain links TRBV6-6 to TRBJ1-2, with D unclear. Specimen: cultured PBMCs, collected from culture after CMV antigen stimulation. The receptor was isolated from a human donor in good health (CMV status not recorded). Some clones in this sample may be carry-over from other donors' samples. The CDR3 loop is CASSYSNWVNYGYTF. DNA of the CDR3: TGTGCCAGCAGTTACTCGAATTGGGTTAACTATGGCTACACCTTC.